These 5 T cell receptor beta chains were sequenced from one sample in a study of OX40 agonist ivuxolimab in advanced cancers. The library was generated by the immunoSEQ multiplex PCR assay. TCRdb re-hosts the immuneACCESS table, in-frame sequences only. Its copies lack some clones; in the studies checked, an unresolved V gene accounts for under half of them, and the cause for the rest is not known. This sample lists tens of thousands of clones; around 80% were detected once. The top ten hold about a fifth of the sample. Here the sequenced sample was CD4+ or CD8+ T cells sorted from blood, taken in a trial of the OX40 agonist ivuxolimab. These receptors were taken from an adult with an advanced solid tumor such as melanoma, head and neck, liver or kidney cancer.

This chain joins TRBV19 and TRBJ2-1; D may be TRBD1 (5 bases). Germline assignment: CDR1 LNHDA and CDR2 SQIVND (reference sequence). V was shortened by 5 bases and J by 10 bases, with 15 bases between the two germline ends. This CDR3 is 13 amino acids long. The CDR3 region is CASSSNPTGEQFF. The CDR3 bases are TGTGCCAGTAGTTCCAATCCAACAGGCGAGCAGTTCTTC. Full variable domain (outside the CDR3, taken from reference TRBV19 and TRBJ2-1): DGGITQSPKYLFRKEGQNVTLSCEQNLNHDAMYWYRQDPGQGLRLIYYSQIVNDFQKGDIAEGYSVSREKKESFPLTVTSAQKNPTAFYLCASSSNPTGEQFFGPGTRLTVL.

This chain links TRBV10-3 with TRBJ2-7, with 11 bases lining up with TRBD1. The germline V gene encodes CDR1 ENHRY and CDR2 SYGVKD. Unmatched junction bases numbered 11, after V lost 7 bases and J lost 6 bases. This CDR3 spans 15 amino acids. As DNA, the CDR3 is TGTGCCATCACCAGCCCGGGACAGGGGGAGTTCGAGCAGTACTTC. It is translated as CAITSPGQGEFEQYF.

This clone showed up just a few times. The CDR3 nucleotides read TGTGCCAGCAGGCGTACGACAACTAATGAAAAACTGTTTTTT. Translating gives CASRRTTTNEKLFF. The rearrangement links TRBV2 to TRBJ1-4; D unresolved. V gave up 6 bases and J gave up 0 bases, with 8 bases separating them. This CDR3 is built from 14 residues. Germline V lookup: CDR1 SNHLY, CDR2 FYNNEI.

The chain carries TRBV19 and TRBJ2-1; D might be TRBD1 (6 bases). V was shortened by 0 bases and J by 7 bases, with 10 bases between the two germline ends. Germline values: CDR1 LNHDA, CDR2 SQIVND (reference sequence). This CDR3 region has 14 residues. This CDR3 is CASSIETGHNEQFF. In DNA, the CDR3 is TGTGCCAGTAGTATAGAAACAGGGCATAATGAGCAGTTCTTC.

Remarks on this clone: A far larger clone is just one base off, so this is likely a read error. The sample carries other DNA sequences with the same CDR3. The gene calls are TRBV5-4 and TRBJ1-4; D might be TRBD1 (5 bases). Germline values: CDR1 SGHNT, CDR2 YYREEE (reference sequence). The CDR3 loop spans 16 amino acids. Trimming shortened V by 4 bases and J by 7 bases, and 20 bases separated the two germline ends. This CDR3 is CASSQDLPGVFEKLFF. The CDR3 DNA follows: TGTGCCAGCAGCCAAGATCTTCCGGGGGTTTTTGAAAAACTGTTTTTT.